This T cell receptor (beta chain) comes out of a study of Ad26.COV2.S vaccination and SARS-CoV-2 variants. Comments on this clone: The antigen is unknown.

Libraries were prepared by immunoSEQ multiplex PCR; TCRdb keeps only in-frame clonotypes and omits some of them. The sample includes about 480,000 clones, approximately 90% of them seen just once. Regarding treatment: some 20 received Ad26.COV2.S at low or high dose, single or two shots; about 5 received placebo; per-sample allocation not given. On day 63 after the first injection, vaccine and placebo recipients gave samples. Study-wide findings and caveats: TCR breadth and depth estimates may have understated total T cell responses. Placebo and vaccine recipients had non-spike TCR breadth that was similar.

The CDR3 is 17 amino acids. Germline V gene sequence: CDR1 WNHNN, CDR2 SYGVQD (reference sequence). The V end lost 0 bases, the J end lost 7 bases, and 16 bases lay between the germline ends. This sequence originates from a person between 18 and 60 years old who received the Ad26.COV2.S COVID-19 vaccine or a placebo. V is TRBV10-1 and J is TRBJ1-6, with unresolved D. The starting material was peripheral blood, obtained in a trial of Ad26.COV2.S vaccine versus placebo. Written as DNA, the CDR3 is TGCGCCAGCAGTGAGTCGACTCGGGTGACGGGGAATTCACCCCTCCACTTT. Protein: CASSESTRVTGNSPLHF.